The 4 T cell receptor beta chains given below trace back to one sample, sequenced in a study of cytomegalovirus exposure and HLA in healthy donors. Both 60 Vbeta primers and 13 Jbeta primers went into the PCR. Only in-frame clones appear in the TCRdb table, and some are missing; sequencing was by immunoSEQ multiplex PCR. The sample holds about 120,000 clones, about four fifths seen once. Material for sequencing was PBMCs. These receptors were taken from a female donor in good health and CMV-seropositive.

V gene TRBV9 combines with J gene TRBJ1-5; D ambiguous. This CDR3 region has 14 residues. The V gene lost 3 bases and the J gene lost 1 base, with 8 bases spanning the gap. Germline V gene data show CDR1 as SGDLS and CDR2 as YYNGEE. CDR3 amino acids: CASSASGSNQPQHF. The CDR3 nucleotides read TGTGCCAGCAGCGCCTCCGGGAGCAATCAGCCCCAGCATTTT.

The chain combines TRBV10-3 with TRBJ2-7, with TRBD1 matching over 11 bases. The length of the CDR3 is 12 residues. Per germline, CDR1 ENHRY and CDR2 SYGVKD. V lost 5 bases and J lost 10; bases outside the gene matches: 4. For the CDR3, the DNA is TGTGCCATCAGTCGGGGACAGGGGGTTCAGTACTTC. It translates to CAISRGQGVQYF.

The J gene is TRBJ2-2, the V gene TRBV29-1; weak D call: TRBD2 (6 bases). The CDR3 extends over 13 amino acids. Trimming removed 5 bases at V and 4 bases at J, with 11 bases between. In germline, CDR1 is SQVTM, CDR2 ANQGSEA. The CDR3 DNA follows: TGCAGCGTTTACCGACTAGTCACCGGGGAGCTGTTTTTT. Protein product: CSVYRLVTGELFF.

The CDR3 reads CASSGGLAGDRGEQFF. CDR3 nucleotide sequence: TGTGCCAGCAGCGGGGGGCTAGCGGGGGATCGGGGTGAGCAGTTCTTC. This chain joins TRBV5-6 and TRBJ2-1; 10 bases line up with TRBD2. Germline V gives CDR1 SGHDT, CDR2 YYEEEE. V dropped 4 bases and J dropped 9; count of bases not matched to a gene: 13. CDR3 length: 16 residues.